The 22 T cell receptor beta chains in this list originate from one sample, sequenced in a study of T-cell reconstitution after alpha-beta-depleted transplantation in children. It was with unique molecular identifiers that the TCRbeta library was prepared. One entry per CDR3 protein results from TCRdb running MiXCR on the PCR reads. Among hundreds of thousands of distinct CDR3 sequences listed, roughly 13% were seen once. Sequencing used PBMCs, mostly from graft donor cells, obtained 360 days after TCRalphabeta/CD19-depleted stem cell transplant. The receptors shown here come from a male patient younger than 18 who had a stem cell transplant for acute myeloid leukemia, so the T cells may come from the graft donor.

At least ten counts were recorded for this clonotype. The CDR3 coding sequence is TGCAGCGTTGGCGGGGCCACAGATACGCAGTATTTT. This gives the protein CSVGGATDTQYF. The chain combines TRBV29-1 with TRBJ2-3; tentatively, D is TRBD2 (6 bases). The CDR3 totals 12 residues. V dropped 4 bases and J dropped 2 bases, with 7 bases sitting between them. CDR1 and CDR2 from the germline V gene are SQVTM and ANQGSEA.

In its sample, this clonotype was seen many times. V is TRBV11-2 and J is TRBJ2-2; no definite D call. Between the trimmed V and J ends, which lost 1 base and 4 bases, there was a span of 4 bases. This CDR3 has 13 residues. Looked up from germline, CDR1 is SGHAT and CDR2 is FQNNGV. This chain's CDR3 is CASSLVSTGELFF. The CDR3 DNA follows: TGTGCCAGCAGCTTAGTGAGCACCGGGGAGCTGTTTTTT.

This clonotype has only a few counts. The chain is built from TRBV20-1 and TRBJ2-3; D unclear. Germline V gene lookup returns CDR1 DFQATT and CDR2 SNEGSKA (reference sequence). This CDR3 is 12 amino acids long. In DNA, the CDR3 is TGCAGAACGATTTCAACCGGGGATACGCAGTATTTT. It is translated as CRTISTGDTQYF.

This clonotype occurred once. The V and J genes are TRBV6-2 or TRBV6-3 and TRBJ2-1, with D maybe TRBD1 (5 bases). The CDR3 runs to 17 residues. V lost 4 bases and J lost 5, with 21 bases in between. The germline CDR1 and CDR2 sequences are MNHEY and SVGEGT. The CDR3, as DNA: TGTGCCAGCAGTTCTGTGCAAGGTAGGGGATCCCACAATGAGCAGTTCTTC. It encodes CASSSVQGRGSHNEQFF.

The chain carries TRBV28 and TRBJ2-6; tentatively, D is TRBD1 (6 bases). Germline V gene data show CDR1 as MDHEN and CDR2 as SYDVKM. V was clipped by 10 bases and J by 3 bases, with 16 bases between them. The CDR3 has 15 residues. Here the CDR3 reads CATTGRGGGANVLTF. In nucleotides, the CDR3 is TGTGCCACCACAGGGAGAGGGGGTGGGGCCAACGTCCTGACTTTC.

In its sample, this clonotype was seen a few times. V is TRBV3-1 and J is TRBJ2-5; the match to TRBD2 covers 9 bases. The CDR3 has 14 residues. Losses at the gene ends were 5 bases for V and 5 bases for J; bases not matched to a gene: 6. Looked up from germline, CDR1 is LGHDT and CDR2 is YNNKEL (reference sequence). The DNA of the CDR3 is TGTGCCAGCAGCGCAAGCGGGAGGTTGGAGACCCAGTACTTC. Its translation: CASSASGRLETQYF.

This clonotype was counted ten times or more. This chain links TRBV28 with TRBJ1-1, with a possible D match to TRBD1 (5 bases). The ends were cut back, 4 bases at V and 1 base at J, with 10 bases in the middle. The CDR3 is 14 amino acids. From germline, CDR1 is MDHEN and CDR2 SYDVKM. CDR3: CASSSGPANTEAFF. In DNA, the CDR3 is TGTGCCAGCAGTTCGGGACCGGCGAACACTGAAGCTTTCTTT.

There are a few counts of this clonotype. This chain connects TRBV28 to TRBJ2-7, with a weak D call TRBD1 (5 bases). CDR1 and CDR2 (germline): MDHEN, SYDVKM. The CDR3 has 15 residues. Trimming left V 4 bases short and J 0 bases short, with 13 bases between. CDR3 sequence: CASSYRQMSSYEQYF. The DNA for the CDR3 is TGTGCCAGCAGTTACAGACAGATGAGCTCCTACGAGCAGTACTTC.

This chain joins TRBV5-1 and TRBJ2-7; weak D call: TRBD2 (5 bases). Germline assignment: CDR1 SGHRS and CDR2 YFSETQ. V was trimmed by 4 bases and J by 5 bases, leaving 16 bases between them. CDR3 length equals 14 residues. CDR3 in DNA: TGCGCCAGCAGCCCCTTGTCGAGCGGCAACGAGCAGTACTTC. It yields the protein CASSPLSSGNEQYF. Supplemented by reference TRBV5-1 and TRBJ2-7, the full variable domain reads KAGVTQTPRYLIKTRGQQVTLSCSPISGHRSVSWYQQTPGQGLQFLFEYFSETQRNKGNFPGRFSGRQFSNSRSEMNVSTLELGDSALYLCASSPLSSGNEQYFGPGTRLTVT.

Here the CDR3 DNA reads TGTGCCAGCAGTGTACAGGGGGCTTCTGGAGAGCAGTACTTC. Residues: CASSVQGASGEQYF. This chain links TRBV28 with TRBJ2-7, with 9 nucleotides matching TRBD1. V shed 5 bases, J shed 7 bases, and the junction held 9 bases outside the gene matches. Per the germline V gene, CDR1 is MDHEN and CDR2 is SYDVKM. There are 14 residues in the CDR3.

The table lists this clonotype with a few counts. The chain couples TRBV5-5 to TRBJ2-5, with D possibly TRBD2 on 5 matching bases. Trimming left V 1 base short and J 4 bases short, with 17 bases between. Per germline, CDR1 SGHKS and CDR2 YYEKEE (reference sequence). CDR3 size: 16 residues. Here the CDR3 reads CASSLTSPGSGETQYF. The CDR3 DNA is TGTGCCAGCAGCTTGACGTCCCCGGGGAGCGGAGAGACCCAGTACTTC.

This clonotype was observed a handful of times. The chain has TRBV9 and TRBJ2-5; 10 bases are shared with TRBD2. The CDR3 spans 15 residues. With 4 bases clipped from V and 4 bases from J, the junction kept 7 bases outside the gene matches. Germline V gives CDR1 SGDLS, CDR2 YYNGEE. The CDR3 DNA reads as TGTGCCAGCAGCCCCAGCGGGAGGGGGCCAGAGACCCAGTACTTC. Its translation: CASSPSGRGPETQYF.

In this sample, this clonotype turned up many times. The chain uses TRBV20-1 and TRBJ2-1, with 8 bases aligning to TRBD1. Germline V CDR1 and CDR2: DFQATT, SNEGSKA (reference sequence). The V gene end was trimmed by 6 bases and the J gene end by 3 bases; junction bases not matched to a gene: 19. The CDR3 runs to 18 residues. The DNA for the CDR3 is TGCAGTGCACACGCCAGGGGGCGAGGTAGCGGAGTCTACAATGAGCAGTTCTTC. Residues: CSAHARGRGSGVYNEQFF.

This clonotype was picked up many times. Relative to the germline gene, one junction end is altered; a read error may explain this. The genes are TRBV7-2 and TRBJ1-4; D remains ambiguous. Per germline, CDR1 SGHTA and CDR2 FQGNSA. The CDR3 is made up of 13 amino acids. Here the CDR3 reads CASSLGRGEKLFF. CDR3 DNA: TGTGCTAGCAGCTTAGGCCGGGGAGAAAAACTGTTTTTT. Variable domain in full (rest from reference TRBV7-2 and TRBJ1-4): GAGVSQSPSNKVTEKGKDVELRCDPISGHTALYWYRQSLGQGLEFLIYFQGNSAPDKSGLPSDRFSAERTGGSVSTLTIQRTQQEDSAVYLCASSLGRGEKLFFGSGTQLSVL.

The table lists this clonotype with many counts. The CDR3 region is CASSSPGGETQYF. The DNA for the CDR3 is TGTGCCAGCAGCTCTCCGGGAGGGGAGACCCAGTACTTC. V and J are TRBV7-9 and TRBJ2-5; 8 positions agree with TRBD2. V trimming: 4 bases; J trimming: 5 bases; junction bases outside the gene matches: 3. This CDR3 has 13 amino acids. The V gene's germline CDR1 is SEHNR and CDR2 FQNEAQ (reference sequence).

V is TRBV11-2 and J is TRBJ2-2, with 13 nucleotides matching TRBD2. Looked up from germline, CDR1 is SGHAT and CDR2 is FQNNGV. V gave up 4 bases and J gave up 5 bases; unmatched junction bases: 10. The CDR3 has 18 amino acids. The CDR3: CASSSLLAGGPLTGELFF. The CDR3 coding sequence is TGTGCCAGCAGCTCCTTACTAGCGGGAGGGCCACTTACCGGGGAGCTGTTTTTT.

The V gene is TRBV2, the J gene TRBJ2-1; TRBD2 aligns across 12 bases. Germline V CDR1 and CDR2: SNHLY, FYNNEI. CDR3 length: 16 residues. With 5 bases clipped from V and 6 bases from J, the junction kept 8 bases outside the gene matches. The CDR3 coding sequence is TGTGCCAGCAGTTCTCCTCTAGCGGGAGGGGTCAATGAGCAGTTCTTC. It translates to CASSSPLAGGVNEQFF. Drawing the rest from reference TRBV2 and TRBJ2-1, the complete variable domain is EPEVTQTPSHQVTQMGQEVILRCVPISNHLYFYWYRQILGQKVEFLVSFYNNEISEKSEIFDDQFSVERPDGSNFTLKIRSTKLEDSAMYFCASSSPLAGGVNEQFFGPGTRLTVL.

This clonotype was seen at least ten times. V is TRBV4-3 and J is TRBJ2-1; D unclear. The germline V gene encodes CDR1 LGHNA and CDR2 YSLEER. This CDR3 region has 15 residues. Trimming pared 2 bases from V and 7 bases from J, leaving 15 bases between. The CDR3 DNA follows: TGCGCCAGCAGCCAAATTAGGGCCGACTGGAATGAGCAGTTCTTC. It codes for CASSQIRADWNEQFF.

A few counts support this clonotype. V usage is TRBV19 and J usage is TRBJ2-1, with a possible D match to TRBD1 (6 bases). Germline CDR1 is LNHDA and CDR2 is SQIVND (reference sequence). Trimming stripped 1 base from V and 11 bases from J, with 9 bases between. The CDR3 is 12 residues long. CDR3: CASSIVGQKQFF. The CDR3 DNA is TGTGCCAGTAGTATAGTTGGACAGAAGCAGTTCTTC.

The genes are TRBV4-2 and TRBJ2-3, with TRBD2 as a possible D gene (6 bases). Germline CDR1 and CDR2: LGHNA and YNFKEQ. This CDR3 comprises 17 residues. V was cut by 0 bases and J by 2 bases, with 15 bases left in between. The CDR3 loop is CASSQEPAGYSTDTQYF. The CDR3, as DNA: TGTGCCAGCAGCCAAGAGCCGGCGGGATACTCCACAGATACGCAGTATTTT.

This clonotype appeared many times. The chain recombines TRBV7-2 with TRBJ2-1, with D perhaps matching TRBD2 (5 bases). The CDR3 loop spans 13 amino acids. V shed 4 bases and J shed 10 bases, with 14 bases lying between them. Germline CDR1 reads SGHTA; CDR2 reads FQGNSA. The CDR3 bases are TGTGCCAGCAGCTCAGAAGAGGGTGGGGAGCAGTTCTTC. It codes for CASSSEEGGEQFF.

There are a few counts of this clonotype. The CDR3 bases are TGTGCCAGCAGTTCGTTTATTTCAAAAGAGGGCTACACCTTC. The encoded protein is CASSSFISKEGYTF. The V gene is TRBV28, the J gene TRBJ1-2; D gene ambiguous. The CDR3 covers 14 residues. V shed 4 bases and J shed 8 bases, with 17 bases lying between them. The germline CDR1 and CDR2 sequences are MDHEN and SYDVKM.